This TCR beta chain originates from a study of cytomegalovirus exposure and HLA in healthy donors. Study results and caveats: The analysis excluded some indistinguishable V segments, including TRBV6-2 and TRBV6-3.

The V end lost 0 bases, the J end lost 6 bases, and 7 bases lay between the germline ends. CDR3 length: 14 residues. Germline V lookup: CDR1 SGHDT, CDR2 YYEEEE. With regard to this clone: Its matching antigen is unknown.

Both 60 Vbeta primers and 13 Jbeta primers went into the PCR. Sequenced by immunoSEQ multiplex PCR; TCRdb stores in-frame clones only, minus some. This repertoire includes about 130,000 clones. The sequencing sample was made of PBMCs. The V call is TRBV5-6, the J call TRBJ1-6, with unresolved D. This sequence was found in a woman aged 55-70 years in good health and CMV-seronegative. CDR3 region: CASSLGGLNSPLHF. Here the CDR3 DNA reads TGTGCCAGCAGCTTGGGAGGGCTTAATTCACCCCTCCACTTT.